These 2 T cell receptor beta chains originate from one sample sequenced in a study of control samples from healthy donors and cancer patients. Measured with immunoSEQ multiplex PCR; TCRdb has only the in-frame clones, and not every one. The table records about 120,000 clones, 89% of them present only once. The specimen was blood. These receptors were taken from a man aged 45-65 years in good health.

The J gene is TRBJ2-7, the V gene TRBV27, with D unclear. Between the trimmed V and J ends, which lost 4 bases and 3 bases, there was a span of 7 bases. There are 12 residues in the CDR3. From germline, CDR1 is MNHEY and CDR2 SMNVEV (reference sequence). The CDR3 DNA is TGTGCCAGCAGTTCCAGTAACTACGAGCAGTACTTC. It is translated as CASSSSNYEQYF.

The chain joins TRBV5-1 to TRBJ1-1; TRBD1 agrees at 9 bases. There are 14 residues in the CDR3. Germline trimming cut 4 bases from V and 4 bases from J; bases unmatched to any gene: 5. From germline, CDR1 is SGHRS and CDR2 YFSETQ. CDR3 sequence: CASSAQGAPTEAFF. The DNA of the CDR3 is TGCGCCAGCAGCGCACAGGGGGCCCCCACTGAAGCTTTCTTT.